This TCR beta chain was sequenced during a study of blood T cell repertoires in COVID-19. About the study: Samples taken during acute and convalescent COVID-19 were collected in the United States, Italy and Spain. The cDNA or gDNA used as material had been derived from T cells, B-cell-depleted T cells, or PBMCs.

Under the authors' procedure: Estimation of nucleated cell counts relied on the amplification of reference gene primers. The repertoire was sequenced with immunoSEQ multiplex PCR; TCRdb's copy has only in-frame clones and lacks some. For V, J and clone size, that table is used; D and trimming come from the DNA. The table shows about 110,000 clones, with just over 70% occurring only once. The CDR3 is 13 residues long. Deletions cut 6 bases from V and 2 bases from J, with 11 bases between. Germline assignment: CDR1 SEHNR and CDR2 FQNEAQ (reference sequence). The sequenced sample was peripheral blood. This chain connects TRBV7-9 to TRBJ2-7; no reliable D call. The TCR originated in a woman aged 40 to 50 with acute or convalescent COVID-19. CDR3 sequence (DNA): TGTGCCAGCAGTAAGTCGGGTGCCTACGAGCAGTACTTC. Its translation is CASSKSGAYEQYF.